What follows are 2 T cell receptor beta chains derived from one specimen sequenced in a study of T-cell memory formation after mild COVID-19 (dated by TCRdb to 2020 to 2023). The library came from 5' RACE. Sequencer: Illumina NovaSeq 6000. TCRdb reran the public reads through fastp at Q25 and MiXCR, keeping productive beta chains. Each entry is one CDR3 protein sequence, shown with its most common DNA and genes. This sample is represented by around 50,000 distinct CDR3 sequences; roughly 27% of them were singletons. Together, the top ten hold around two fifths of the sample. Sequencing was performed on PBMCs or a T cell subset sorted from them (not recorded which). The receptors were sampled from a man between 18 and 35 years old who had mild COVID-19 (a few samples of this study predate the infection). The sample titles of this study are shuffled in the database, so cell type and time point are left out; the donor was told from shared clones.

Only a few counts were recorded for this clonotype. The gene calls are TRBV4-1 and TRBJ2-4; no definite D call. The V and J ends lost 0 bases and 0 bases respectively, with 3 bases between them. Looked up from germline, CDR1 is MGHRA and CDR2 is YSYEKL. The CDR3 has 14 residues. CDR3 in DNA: TGCGCCAGCAGCCAAGATGTAGCCAAAAACATTCAGTACTTC. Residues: CASSQDVAKNIQYF.

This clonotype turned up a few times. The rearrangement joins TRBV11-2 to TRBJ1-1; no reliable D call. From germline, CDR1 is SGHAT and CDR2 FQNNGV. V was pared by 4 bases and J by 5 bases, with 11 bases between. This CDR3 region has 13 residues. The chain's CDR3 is CASSSTYGTEAFF. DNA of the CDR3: TGTGCCAGCAGCTCGACTTATGGAACTGAAGCTTTCTTT. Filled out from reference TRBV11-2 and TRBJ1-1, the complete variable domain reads EAGVAQSPRYKIIEKRQSVAFWCNPISGHATLYWYQQILGQGPKLLIQFQNNGVVDDSQLPKDRFSAERLKGVDSTLKIQPAKLEDSAVYLCASSSTYGTEAFFGQGTRLTVV.